The 17 T cell receptor beta chains below come from one sample, sequenced in a study of metastatic and nonmetastatic thyroid tumors. Using MiXCR, TCRdb re-called clones from the PCR reads. Among approximately 13,000 clones, around 25% were seen once, and the ten largest hold around 12%. Thyroid surgery was preceded by no treatment in any patient. Sequenced: adjacent normal tissue. The receptors stem from a female donor with papillary thyroid cancer or a benign thyroid nodule (not recorded which). Some clones in this sample may be carry-over from other donors' samples.

This clone was seen many times. The rearrangement joins TRBV7-9 to TRBJ2-3, with 7 bases lining up with TRBD1. V gave up 4 bases and J gave up 1 base; unmatched junction bases: 11. The CDR3 is 17 residues long. Germline CDR1 and CDR2: SEHNR and FQNEAQ (reference sequence). CDR3 bases: TGTGCCAGCAGCTCTACCGGGACAGCTCTACGCACAGATACGCAGTATTTT. It is translated as CASSSTGTALRTDTQYF.

Details on this clone: One base away lies a much larger clone, so this may be a sequencing read error. V and J are TRBV7-8 and TRBJ1-3; D is unresolved. CDR1 SGHVS and CDR2 FQNEAQ come from the germline V gene. The germline V and J ends were trimmed by 3 bases and 2 bases, with 11 bases remaining between them. CDR3 length: 15 amino acids. CDR3 in DNA: TGTGCCAGCAGCTTCCGTCCTGGCCCTGGAAACACCATATATTTT. The encoded protein is CASSFRPGPGNTIYF.

By share of the sample, this clone is medium-sized. The chain links TRBV12-5 to TRBJ2-1; D is possibly TRBD2 (6 bases). Germline CDR1 is LGHNT and CDR2 is FRNRAP. V was cut by 3 bases and J by 8 bases, with 20 bases left in between. This CDR3 is built from 16 residues. CDR3 in DNA: TGTGCTAGTGGTTTTATGGCGGGGAACGGGGCCGATGAGCAGTTCTTC. Amino acid sequence: CASGFMAGNGADEQFF.

The chain combines TRBV9 with TRBJ2-7; 10 nucleotides agree with TRBD2. In germline, CDR1 is SGDLS, CDR2 YYNGEE. The CDR3 totals 16 residues. V shed 4 bases and J 5 bases; nucleotides not matched to a gene: 12. CDR3 amino acids: CASSSRLVTSGDEQYF. The DNA for the CDR3 is TGTGCCAGCAGCTCGAGACTAGTTACTAGCGGGGACGAGCAGTACTTC.

The chain couples TRBV11-2 to TRBJ1-4; D perhaps matches TRBD1 (5 bases). V lost 9 bases, J lost 3 bases, and 14 bases lay in between. The CDR3 runs 14 residues. The V gene's germline CDR1 is SGHAT and CDR2 FQNNGV. The DNA for the CDR3 is TGTGCCAGTATGGGACCCCGGTCTAATGAAAAACTGTTTTTT. Its protein product is CASMGPRSNEKLFF.

By sample share, this clone is medium-sized. V and J are TRBV7-9 and TRBJ2-5, with TRBD1 matching 9 bases. Germline CDR1 is SEHNR and CDR2 is FQNEAQ (reference sequence). J lost 7 bases, V lost 5 bases, and 11 bases had no gene match. The CDR3 has 15 residues. CDR3 region: CASSRAGTGRPTQYF. The CDR3 DNA follows: TGTGCCAGCAGCAGAGCCGGGACAGGGCGACCGACCCAGTACTTC.

The sample holds many counts of this clone. The chain uses TRBV20-1 and TRBJ2-1; no reliable D call. This CDR3 comprises 11 residues. Looked up from germline, CDR1 is DFQATT and CDR2 is SNEGSKA (reference sequence). V lost 3 bases and J 4 bases, leaving 4 bases between the germline ends. The CDR3 DNA sequence: TGCAGTGCTAGGGAATACAATGAGCAGTTCTTC. It is translated as CSAREYNEQFF.

This clone is labeled medium-sized. The CDR3 here is CASSLVGDTGELFF. CDR3 nucleotides: TGTGCCAGCAGCTTAGTGGGGGACACCGGGGAGCTGTTTTTT. The rearrangement uses TRBV11-2 and TRBJ2-2; D assignment may be TRBD1 or TRBD2 (5 bases each). The CDR3 spans 14 residues. Germline assignment: CDR1 SGHAT and CDR2 FQNNGV. Trimming cost V 1 base and J 3 bases, with 6 bases left between them.

In its sample, this clone was seen a few times. Other DNA sequences of this sample code for an identical CDR3. The V call is TRBV7-9, the J call TRBJ1-5; D call uncertain. The CDR3 covers 14 residues. Germline CDR1 and CDR2: SEHNR and FQNEAQ (reference sequence). Trimming took off 7 bases at V and 7 bases at J, with 17 bases between the two ends. The CDR3 region has the DNA TGTGCCAGCACAGACAACGCACGAGGCCAGCCCCAGCATTTT. Protein: CASTDNARGQPQHF.

V and J are TRBV19 and TRBJ2-7, with a tentative D call TRBD2 (6 bases). This CDR3 spans 15 amino acids. The V gene's germline CDR1 is LNHDA and CDR2 SQIVND (reference sequence). Trimming took 8 bases from V and 0 from J, leaving 17 bases between them. This chain's CDR3 is CASSSDPMSSYEQYF. CDR3 DNA: TGTGCCAGTTCTAGCGACCCCATGAGCTCCTACGAGCAGTACTTC. Supplemented by reference TRBV19 and TRBJ2-7, the full variable domain reads DGGITQSPKYLFRKEGQNVTLSCEQNLNHDAMYWYRQDPGQGLRLIYYSQIVNDFQKGDIAEGYSVSREKKESFPLTVTSAQKNPTAFYLCASSSDPMSSYEQYFGPGTRLTVT.

V is TRBV28 and J is TRBJ1-2, with D hard to call. The CDR3 totals 18 residues. Trimming removed 6 bases at V and 3 bases at J, with 26 bases between. Germline V gives CDR1 MDHEN, CDR2 SYDVKM. The CDR3 reads CASRPGSNFNPRDYGYTF. The CDR3 coding sequence is TGTGCCAGCAGGCCCGGTAGTAATTTCAACCCTAGGGACTATGGCTACACCTTC.

This chain uses TRBV7-6 with TRBJ2-7, with D perhaps being TRBD1 or TRBD2 (5 bases each). Between the trimmed V and J ends, which lost 0 bases and 6 bases, there was a span of 12 bases. CDR1 is SGHVS and CDR2 is FNYEAQ in the germline V gene. This CDR3 is built from 14 residues. This chain's CDR3 is CASSLARDAVEQYF. The CDR3 bases are TGTGCCAGCAGCTTAGCTCGGGACGCGGTCGAGCAGTACTTC.

About this clone itself: Mismatch with germline at one junction end may stem from a read error. This chain uses TRBV13 with TRBJ1-4; D remains ambiguous. Germline values: CDR1 PRHDT, CDR2 FYEKMQ (reference sequence). The CDR3 is made up of 16 amino acids. The CDR3 reads CAIRARVSVANVKLFF. CDR3 in DNA: TGTGCCATCCGCGCCCGAGTGTCGGTGGCTAATGTAAAACTGTTTTTT.

About this clone itself: The junction shows a germline mismatch at one end, possibly a read error. The chain is built from TRBV30 and TRBJ1-1, with 7 positions matching TRBD1. Germline values: CDR1 GTSNPN, CDR2 SVGIG (reference sequence). The CDR3 contains 14 residues. CDR3 nucleotide sequence: TGTGCCTGGTCCTTCGGGACAGTAAGCTCTGGAGCTTTCTTC. Amino acids: CAWSFGTVSSGAFF.

The rearrangement joins TRBV5-4 to TRBJ2-3; the D gene is possibly TRBD1 (6 bases). This CDR3 has 16 amino acids. Germline values: CDR1 SGHNT, CDR2 YYREEE (reference sequence). V gave up 2 bases and J gave up 5 bases, with 18 bases separating them. In DNA, the CDR3 is TGTGCCAGCAGCTTTTGGCAGCTGGGGGCGGTAGATACGCAGTATTTT. Amino acids: CASSFWQLGAVDTQYF.

This clone was picked up a small number of times. The V and J genes are TRBV20-1 and TRBJ1-1; D gene uncertain. Germline V gene lookup returns CDR1 DFQATT and CDR2 SNEGSKA (reference sequence). Trimming pared 2 bases from V and 1 base from J, leaving 5 bases between. The CDR3 is 12 residues long. This CDR3 reads CSARKTNTEAFF. Written as DNA, the CDR3 is TGCAGTGCTAGAAAGACGAACACTGAAGCTTTCTTT.

Relative to its sample, this clone is medium-sized. The rearrangement joins TRBV6-1 to TRBJ2-3, with D uncertain. The CDR3 runs 14 residues. Germline V CDR1 and CDR2: MNHNS, SASEGT. With 8 bases removed from V and 0 bases from J, the gap between germline ends came to 12 bases. Here the CDR3 DNA reads TGTGCCAGCCCCCCGCCCCTGAGCACAGATACGCAGTATTTT. Translation gives CASPPPLSTDTQYF.